These 20 T cell receptor beta chains originate from one sample sequenced in a study of identical twins. TCRdb reprocessed the 5' RACE reads via MiXCR and lists one record per CDR3 protein. This sample has around 230,000 distinct CDR3 sequences; about a tenth occur once, and the top ten carry just over 5%. Sequencing used memory (CD45RO+) T cells sorted from blood. Receptors originate from a woman aged 18-29 years in good health.

As for this clonotype: With a much larger clone just one base away, this may be a read error. The CDR3 end shows no conserved phenylalanine or tryptophan, and so a read error is likely. The chain joins TRBV6-1 to TRBJ1-5; 7 bases line up with TRBD1. The germline CDR1 and CDR2 sequences are MNHNS and SASEGT. V shed 6 bases and J 2 bases; nucleotides not matched to a gene: 7. The CDR3 contains 15 residues. The CDR3 bases are TGTGCCAGCAGCCGAACAGGGGAAGGCAATCAGCCCCAGCATTTA. Translation gives CASSRTGEGNQPQHL.

In its sample, this clonotype ranks as medium-sized. The chain combines TRBV5-1 with TRBJ2-1; 9 nucleotides agree with TRBD2. The CDR3 totals 15 residues. The J segment lost 5 bases and the V segment lost 5 bases, leaving 8 bases of the junction unmatched. Germline V lookup: CDR1 SGHRS, CDR2 YFSETQ. The CDR3 loop reads CASRVVLAGHNEQFF. The CDR3 coding sequence is TGCGCCAGCAGAGTGGTACTAGCGGGTCACAATGAGCAGTTCTTC.

The CDR3 reads CASSSTDRLNTEAFF. CDR3 coding DNA: TGTGCCAGCAGCTCAACGGACAGGCTAAACACTGAAGCTTTCTTT. V is TRBV7-6 and J is TRBJ1-1, with 7 bases lining up with TRBD1. Germline V gene data show CDR1 as SGHVS and CDR2 as FNYEAQ. J lost 2 bases, V lost 4 bases, and 7 bases had no gene match. The CDR3 is 15 amino acids.

Many counts were recorded for this clonotype. The V gene is TRBV7-2, the J gene TRBJ2-7; D is ambiguous. Germline V gene sequence: CDR1 SGHTA, CDR2 FQGNSA. The CDR3 extends over 14 amino acids. Trimming removed 0 bases at V and 0 bases at J, with 6 bases between. The CDR3 sequence: CASSLAPNSYEQYF. The CDR3 bases are TGTGCCAGCAGCTTAGCGCCCAACTCCTACGAGCAGTACTTC.

This clonotype was picked up a small number of times. The chain uses TRBV20-1 and TRBJ2-7; possibly TRBD2 for D (7 bases). V lost 3 bases and J lost 3, with 12 bases in between. Per the germline V gene, CDR1 is DFQATT and CDR2 is SNEGSKA (reference sequence). CDR3 size: 13 residues. CDR3 DNA sequence: TGCAGTGCTAGCGGGGGGACATACTACGAGCAGTACTTC. Encoded protein: CSASGGTYYEQYF.

This clonotype was counted only a few times. The CDR3 protein is CASSLADRDLGKLFF. Here the CDR3 DNA reads TGCGCCAGCAGCTTGGCGGACAGGGACCTAGGAAAACTGTTTTTT. The chain recombines TRBV5-1 with TRBJ1-4, with 8 bases lining up with TRBD1. V shed 0 bases and J 10 bases; nucleotides not matched to a gene: 8. This CDR3 comprises 15 residues. CDR1 is SGHRS and CDR2 is YFSETQ in the germline V gene.

This clonotype was counted between two and nine times. The chain is built from TRBV20-1 and TRBJ2-2; D is undetermined. The CDR3 is 15 residues long. Trimming took 6 bases from V and 0 from J, leaving 14 bases between them. Germline V CDR1 and CDR2: DFQATT, SNEGSKA (reference sequence). The CDR3 DNA is TGCAGTGCCCGAGACCCCTCCTCGAACACCGGGGAGCTGTTTTTT. It translates to CSARDPSSNTGELFF.

The table lists this clonotype with a few counts. The chain joins TRBV2 to TRBJ2-3; TRBD1 matches at 10 bases. V gave up 2 bases and J gave up 4 bases; unmatched junction bases: 3. Germline V lookup: CDR1 SNHLY, CDR2 FYNNEI. CDR3 size: 15 residues. CDR3 amino acids: CASSEMGTGADTQYF. The CDR3 DNA reads as TGTGCCAGCAGTGAAATGGGGACAGGGGCAGATACGCAGTATTTT.

The V gene is TRBV12-3 or TRBV12-4, the J gene TRBJ2-1; 7 nucleotides line up with TRBD2. The CDR3 has 16 residues. V gave up 8 bases and J gave up 2 bases; unmatched junction bases: 12. The CDR3 DNA reads as TGTGCCAGCGGAAGACGGGGGGTGGCCCCCTACAATGAGCAGTTCTTC. This translates into CASGRRGVAPYNEQFF.

This clonotype came up many times. This chain connects TRBV20-1 to TRBJ2-3; 13 bases line up with TRBD2. CDR3 length: 17 residues. CDR1 and CDR2 (germline): DFQATT, SNEGSKA (reference sequence). The trim removed 3 bases at V and 3 bases at J, leaving 9 bases unmatched. This CDR3 is CSASPQTSGGWTDTQYF. The CDR3 bases are TGCAGTGCTAGTCCCCAGACTAGCGGGGGGTGGACAGATACGCAGTATTTT.

The gene calls are TRBV5-1 and TRBJ1-2; 8 nucleotides align to TRBD1. CDR3 length: 15 amino acids. V was clipped by 4 bases and J by 3 bases; unmatched bases: 8. The V gene's germline CDR1 is SGHRS and CDR2 YFSETQ. In DNA, the CDR3 is TGCGCCAGCAGCCACGGACAGGGTAGGGACTATGGCTACACCTTC. It is translated as CASSHGQGRDYGYTF.

The chain uses TRBV7-9 and TRBJ2-7; TRBD2 might be the D (5 bases). CDR1 is SEHNR, CDR2 FQNEAQ, per germline (reference sequence). V lost 4 bases and J lost 3, with 16 bases in between. The CDR3 sequence is 15 residues long. The CDR3 loop reads CASSSGLLTIYEQYF. The DNA of the CDR3 is TGTGCCAGCAGCTCCGGACTCCTTACCATCTACGAGCAGTACTTC.

The V gene is TRBV6-5, the J gene TRBJ1-1; 7 nucleotides match TRBD1. V trimming: 5 bases; J trimming: 6 bases; junction bases outside the gene matches: 3. CDR1 is MNHEY, CDR2 SVGAGI, per germline. The CDR3 is 12 amino acids. The CDR3 spells CASSDRAAEAFF. Written as DNA, the CDR3 is TGTGCCAGCAGTGACAGGGCCGCTGAAGCTTTCTTT.

This clonotype showed up many times. The genes are TRBV5-1 and TRBJ2-5, with D perhaps TRBD1 or TRBD2 (5 bases each). V lost 4 bases and J lost 5, with 18 bases in between. The CDR3 runs to 15 residues. Germline CDR1 is SGHRS and CDR2 is YFSETQ. This chain's CDR3 is CASSHGAGSGETQYF. The CDR3 region has the DNA TGCGCCAGCAGCCACGGGGCGGGTTCTGGCGAGACCCAGTACTTC.

This clonotype came up a few times. V gene TRBV2 combines with J gene TRBJ1-1; TRBD1 might be the D (6 bases). In germline, CDR1 is SNHLY, CDR2 FYNNEI. Trimming cost V 6 bases and J 5 bases, with 19 bases left between them. This CDR3 is 15 amino acids long. CDR3 residues: CASSPLAGVRTEAFF. For the CDR3, the DNA is TGTGCCAGCAGCCCCCTGGCAGGGGTGAGGACTGAAGCTTTCTTT.

In its sample, this clonotype was seen many times. The chain links TRBV7-8 to TRBJ1-1, with D perhaps matching TRBD1 (5 bases). Trimming removed 5 bases at V and 0 bases at J, with 10 bases between. The CDR3 runs to 14 residues. CDR1 and CDR2 (germline): SGHVS, FQNEAQ. The chain's CDR3 is CASSPTVMNTEAFF. The CDR3 DNA reads as TGTGCCAGCAGCCCGACAGTTATGAACACTGAAGCTTTCTTT.

The chain combines TRBV20-1 with TRBJ2-1; 9 bases are a match to TRBD2. Germline trimming cut 6 bases from V and 4 bases from J; bases unmatched to any gene: 10. This CDR3 has 15 amino acids. Per germline, CDR1 DFQATT and CDR2 SNEGSKA (reference sequence). CDR3 DNA: TGCAGTGCCCTTTTAGCGGGGGCGCTATACAATGAGCAGTTCTTC. It translates to CSALLAGALYNEQFF.

This clonotype turned up a few times. CDR3 sequence (DNA): TGTGCCAGCAGCCCCGCCCCCGGGGAGCTGTTTTTT. As protein: CASSPAPGELFF. This chain uses TRBV7-9 with TRBJ2-2, with D unresolved. V was clipped by 5 bases and J by 6 bases, with 7 bases between them. The CDR3 runs 12 residues. Germline V gives CDR1 SEHNR, CDR2 FQNEAQ (reference sequence).

This clonotype has at least ten counts. This chain links TRBV25-1 with TRBJ1-6; D gene unclear. Germline V gene data show CDR1 as MGHDK and CDR2 as SYGVNS. CDR3 length: 15 residues. The V end lost 1 base, the J end lost 8 bases, and 12 bases lay between the germline ends. CDR3 loop: CASSEFGVPDSPLHF. The CDR3, as DNA: TGTGCCAGCAGTGAATTTGGGGTCCCGGATTCACCCCTCCACTTT.

A word on this clonotype: This may be a read error, as it is one base from a much larger clone. The rearrangement joins TRBV5-1 to TRBJ2-3, with 8 bases fitting TRBD1. Per the germline V gene, CDR1 is SGHRS and CDR2 is YFSETQ. Unmatched junction bases numbered 4, after V lost 6 bases and J lost 1 base. This CDR3 is 14 amino acids long. CDR3 bases: TGCGCCAGCAACGACAGGGGCGGCACAGATACGCAGTATTTT. Its protein product is CASNDRGGTDTQYF.